The 6 T cell receptor beta chains below were found in one sample sequenced in a study of shared clonotypes between healthy human individuals. Here immunoSEQ multiplex PCR was the method, and the copy in TCRdb shows in-frame clones only, minus some. The table records more than 2 million clones, approximately 95% of them present only once. Naive CD8 cells, CD45RO-negative and positively selected for CCR7, excluded terminally differentiated effector memory CD45RA+ cells. The sample consisted of naive CD8+ T cells sorted from blood. These receptors all stem from a young man in good health.

The genes are TRBV27 and TRBJ2-7; the match to TRBD1 covers 7 bases. The CDR3 has 14 residues. Germline CDR1 reads MNHEY; CDR2 reads SMNVEV (reference sequence). The V segment lost 6 bases and the J segment 9 bases; nucleotides outside the gene matches: 14. The CDR3 sequence is CASSQRQGNTVQYF. CDR3 nucleotides: TGTGCCAGCAGCCAAAGACAGGGAAATACCGTGCAGTACTTC.

V and J are TRBV9 and TRBJ2-1; no clear D. The germline V gene has CDR1 SGDLS and CDR2 YYNGEE. The V gene lost 4 bases and the J gene lost 0 bases, with 8 bases spanning the gap. The CDR3 loop spans 14 amino acids. The CDR3 DNA reads as TGTGCCAGCAGCATGGGCTACTCCTACAATGAGCAGTTCTTC. Its translation: CASSMGYSYNEQFF.

J is TRBJ2-1 and V is TRBV4-1; D is possibly TRBD2 (6 bases). In germline, CDR1 is MGHRA, CDR2 YSYEKL. This CDR3 is 15 amino acids long. V lost 2 bases and J lost 7, with 15 bases in between. The CDR3 is CASSQPTGSGNEQFF. In DNA form, the CDR3 reads TGCGCCAGCAGCCAACCCACCGGGAGCGGGAATGAGCAGTTCTTC.

This clone came up once. The rearrangement uses TRBV18 and TRBJ1-5; 7 nucleotides align to TRBD1. This CDR3 comprises 18 residues. J gave up 3 bases and V 3 bases, and 14 bases lay outside the gene matches. Germline loops: CDR1 KGHSH, CDR2 LQKENI. The chain's CDR3 is CASSPKKQTGQLNQPQHF. The CDR3 bases are TGTGCCAGCTCACCGAAGAAGCAGACGGGACAGCTCAATCAGCCCCAGCATTTT.

The chain links TRBV15 to TRBJ2-5; D is ambiguous. Trimming left V 5 bases short and J 3 bases short, with 22 bases between. Per germline, CDR1 LNHNV and CDR2 YYDKDF (reference sequence). The CDR3 consists of 17 residues. CDR3 DNA sequence: TGTGCCACCAGCTGGTACAACGGTGAATACCCCGAAGAGACCCAGTACTTC. Amino acid sequence: CATSWYNGEYPEETQYF.

The chain combines TRBV7-2 with TRBJ2-7, with 11 bases aligning to TRBD2. The CDR3 extends over 19 amino acids. With V trimmed by 5 bases and J by 5 bases, 20 bases remained unmatched. Germline V gives CDR1 SGHTA, CDR2 FQGNSA. In DNA form, the CDR3 reads TGTGCCAGCAGCCCCTCCACGCTGGTAGCGGGAGGGCCGCTGAACGAGCAGTACTTC. Amino acids: CASSPSTLVAGGPLNEQYF. Supplemented by reference TRBV7-2 and TRBJ2-7, the full variable domain reads GAGVSQSPSNKVTEKGKDVELRCDPISGHTALYWYRQSLGQGLEFLIYFQGNSAPDKSGLPSDRFSAERTGGSVSTLTIQRTQQEDSAVYLCASSPSTLVAGGPLNEQYFGPGTRLTVT.